These 9 T cell receptor beta chains share one sample of origin, sequenced in a study of cytomegalovirus exposure and HLA in healthy donors. Both 60 Vbeta primers and 13 Jbeta primers went into the PCR. Sequencing was performed with immunoSEQ multiplex PCR; in TCRdb, only in-frame clones are kept and a portion is missing. The profile covers about 140,000 clones, with around 82% appearing a single time and over 6.5% taken by the ten largest. Sequenced input: PBMCs. These receptors all stem from a man between 40 and 49 years old in good health and CMV-seropositive.

V is TRBV19 and J is TRBJ2-3; perhaps TRBD1 as D (7 bases). The CDR3 covers 14 residues. The germline V gene encodes CDR1 LNHDA and CDR2 SQIVND (reference sequence). Trimming removed 2 bases at V and 4 bases at J, with 10 bases between. The CDR3 loop is CASSIQGGADTQYF. CDR3 coding DNA: TGTGCCAGTAGTATACAGGGGGGTGCAGATACGCAGTATTTT.

The CDR3 DNA follows: TGTGCCAGCAGCGGCGGGACTAGCGGGATCTACGAGCAGTACTTC. Amino acids: CASSGGTSGIYEQYF. The genes are TRBV5-5 and TRBJ2-7, with 13 bases aligning to TRBD2. CDR3 length equals 15 residues. The junction had 4 bases not matched to a gene; V was cut back by 4 bases and J by 3 bases. Germline V gives CDR1 SGHKS, CDR2 YYEKEE (reference sequence).

This clone was observed a few times. The chain links TRBV27 to TRBJ2-5; 9 bases are a match to TRBD1. Losses at the gene ends were 11 bases for V and 7 bases for J; bases not matched to a gene: 11. Germline lookup yields CDR1 MNHEY and CDR2 SMNVEV (reference sequence). There are 13 residues in the CDR3. CDR3 sequence (DNA): TGTGCCGCCTGGCCGGGACAGGGCAGGACCCAGTACTTC. This translates into CAAWPGQGRTQYF.

This clone was seen a single time. The chain has TRBV2 and TRBJ2-4; the match to TRBD1 covers 10 bases. This CDR3 is built from 14 residues. Germline trimming cut 4 bases from V and 3 bases from J; bases unmatched to any gene: 0. Germline V gene lookup returns CDR1 SNHLY and CDR2 FYNNEI. Here the CDR3 reads CASSGTGGKNIQYF. The CDR3 DNA is TGTGCCAGCAGTGGGACAGGGGGCAAAAACATTCAGTACTTC.

The chain recombines TRBV5-1 with TRBJ2-7; tentative D call: TRBD1 (6 bases). Looked up from germline, CDR1 is SGHRS and CDR2 is YFSETQ. V was pared by 0 bases and J by 2 bases, with 18 bases between. The CDR3 consists of 17 residues. The CDR3 spells CASSLGPDRLRAYEQYF. CDR3 bases: TGCGCCAGCAGCTTGGGCCCCGACAGGCTGCGAGCCTACGAGCAGTACTTC.

The chain uses TRBV10-1 and TRBJ2-3; 7 nucleotides line up with TRBD2. The germline V gene encodes CDR1 WNHNN and CDR2 SYGVQD (reference sequence). The CDR3 contains 17 residues. With V trimmed by 3 bases and J by 2 bases, 11 bases remained unmatched. The CDR3 spells CASSDPTLTSDTDTQYF. CDR3 nucleotides: TGCGCCAGCAGTGACCCCACCCTTACTAGCGACACAGATACGCAGTATTTT.

The V call is TRBV6-4, the J call TRBJ1-1, with 11 bases fitting TRBD1. J gave up 5 bases and V 6 bases, and 5 bases lay outside the gene matches. Looked up from germline, CDR1 is MRHNA and CDR2 is SNTAGT. The CDR3 loop spans 14 amino acids. The CDR3 loop is CASRIGTGGTEAFF. In DNA form, the CDR3 reads TGTGCCAGCAGGATCGGGACAGGGGGGACTGAAGCTTTCTTT.

The V call is TRBV21-1, the J call TRBJ1-5. TRBV21-1 is marked as a pseudogene. CDR3 length equals 11 residues. CDR3 protein: CASFGNQPQHF. The CDR3 nucleotides are TGTGCCAGCTTCGGCAATCAGCCCCAGCATTTT.

The rearrangement joins TRBV28 to TRBJ2-7; 9 bases fit TRBD2. V was pared by 6 bases and J by 6 bases, with 12 bases of the junction left unmatched. This CDR3 region has 15 residues. Germline V gene data show CDR1 as MDHEN and CDR2 as SYDVKM. CDR3 residues: CASSYRGLAYPEQYF. In DNA, the CDR3 is TGTGCCAGCAGCTATCGGGGACTAGCTTACCCCGAGCAGTACTTC.